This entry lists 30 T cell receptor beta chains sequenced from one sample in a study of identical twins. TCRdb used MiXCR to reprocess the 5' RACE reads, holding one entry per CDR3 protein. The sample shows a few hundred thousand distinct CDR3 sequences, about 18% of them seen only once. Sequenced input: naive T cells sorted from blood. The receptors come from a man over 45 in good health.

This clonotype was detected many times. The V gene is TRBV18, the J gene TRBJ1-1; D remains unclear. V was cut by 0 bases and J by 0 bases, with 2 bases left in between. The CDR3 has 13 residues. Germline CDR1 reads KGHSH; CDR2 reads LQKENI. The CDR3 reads CASSPPVNTEAFF. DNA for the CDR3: TGTGCCAGCTCACCACCCGTGAACACTGAAGCTTTCTTT.

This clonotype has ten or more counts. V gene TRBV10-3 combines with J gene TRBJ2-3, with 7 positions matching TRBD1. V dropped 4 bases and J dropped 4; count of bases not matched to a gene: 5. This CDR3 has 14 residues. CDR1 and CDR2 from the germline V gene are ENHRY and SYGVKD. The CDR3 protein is CAISGTGGADTQYF. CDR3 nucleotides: TGTGCCATCAGTGGGACAGGAGGAGCAGATACGCAGTATTTT.

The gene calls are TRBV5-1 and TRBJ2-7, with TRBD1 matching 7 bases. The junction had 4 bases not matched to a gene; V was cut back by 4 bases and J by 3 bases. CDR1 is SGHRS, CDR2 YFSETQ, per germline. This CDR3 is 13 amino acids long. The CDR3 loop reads CASSIGQDYEQYF. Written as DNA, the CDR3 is TGCGCCAGCAGCATTGGACAGGACTACGAGCAGTACTTC.

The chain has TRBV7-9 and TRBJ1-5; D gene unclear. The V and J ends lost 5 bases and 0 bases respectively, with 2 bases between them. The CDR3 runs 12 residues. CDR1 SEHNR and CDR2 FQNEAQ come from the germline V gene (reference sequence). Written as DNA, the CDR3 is TGTGCCAGCAGCATTAGCAATCAGCCCCAGCATTTT. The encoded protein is CASSISNQPQHF.

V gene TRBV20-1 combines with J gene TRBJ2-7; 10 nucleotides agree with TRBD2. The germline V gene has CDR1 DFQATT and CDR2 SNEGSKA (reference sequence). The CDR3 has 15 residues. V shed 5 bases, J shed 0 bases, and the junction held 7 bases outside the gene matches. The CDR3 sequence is CSAETSGSRSYEQYF. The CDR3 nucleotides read TGCAGTGCTGAGACTAGCGGGTCGCGCTCCTACGAGCAGTACTTC.

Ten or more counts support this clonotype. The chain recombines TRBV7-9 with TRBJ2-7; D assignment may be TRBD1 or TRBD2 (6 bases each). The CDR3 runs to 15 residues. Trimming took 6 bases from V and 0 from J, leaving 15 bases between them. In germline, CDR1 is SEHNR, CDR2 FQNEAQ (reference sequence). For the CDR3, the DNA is TGTGCCAGCAGTCAATGGGGGGCCGGCTCCTACGAGCAGTACTTC. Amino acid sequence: CASSQWGAGSYEQYF.

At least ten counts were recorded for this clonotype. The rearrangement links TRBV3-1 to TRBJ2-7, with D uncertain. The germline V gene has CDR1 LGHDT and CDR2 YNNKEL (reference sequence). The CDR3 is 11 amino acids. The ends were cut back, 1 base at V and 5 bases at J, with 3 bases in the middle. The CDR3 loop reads CASSQGDEQYF. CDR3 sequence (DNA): TGTGCCAGCAGCCAAGGGGACGAGCAGTACTTC.

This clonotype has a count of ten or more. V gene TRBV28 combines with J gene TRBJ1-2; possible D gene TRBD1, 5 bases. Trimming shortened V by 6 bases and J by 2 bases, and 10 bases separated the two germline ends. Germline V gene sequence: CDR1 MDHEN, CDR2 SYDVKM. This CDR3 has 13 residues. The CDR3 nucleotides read TGTGCCAGCAGGGGGACTGCGAACTATGGCTACACCTTC. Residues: CASRGTANYGYTF.

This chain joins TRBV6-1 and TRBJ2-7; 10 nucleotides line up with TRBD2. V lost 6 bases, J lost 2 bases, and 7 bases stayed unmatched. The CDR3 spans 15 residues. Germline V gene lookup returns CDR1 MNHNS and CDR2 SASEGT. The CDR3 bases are TGTGCCAGCAGGATTGGACTAGCGGAAACCTACGAGCAGTACTTC. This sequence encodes CASRIGLAETYEQYF.

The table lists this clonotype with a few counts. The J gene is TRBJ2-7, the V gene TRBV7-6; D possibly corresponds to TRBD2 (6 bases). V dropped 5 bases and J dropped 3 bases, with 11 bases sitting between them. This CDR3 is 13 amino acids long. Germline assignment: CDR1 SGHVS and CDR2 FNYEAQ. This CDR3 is CASSATSYYEQYF. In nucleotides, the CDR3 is TGTGCCAGCAGCGCGACTAGTTACTACGAGCAGTACTTC.

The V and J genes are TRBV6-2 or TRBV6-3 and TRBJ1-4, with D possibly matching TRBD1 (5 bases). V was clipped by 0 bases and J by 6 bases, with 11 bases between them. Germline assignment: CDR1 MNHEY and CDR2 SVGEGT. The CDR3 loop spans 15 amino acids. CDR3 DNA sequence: TGTGCCAGCAGTTACTCGGGGACTTCAGATGAAAAACTGTTTTTT. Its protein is CASSYSGTSDEKLFF.

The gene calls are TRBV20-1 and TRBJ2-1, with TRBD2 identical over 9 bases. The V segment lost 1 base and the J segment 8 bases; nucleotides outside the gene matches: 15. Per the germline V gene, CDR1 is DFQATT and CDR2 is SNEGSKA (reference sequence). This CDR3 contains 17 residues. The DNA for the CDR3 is TGCAGTGCTAGAGTTCCCTCGGGGCGGGGGGGCCTGGATGAGCAGTTCTTC. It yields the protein CSARVPSGRGGLDEQFF.

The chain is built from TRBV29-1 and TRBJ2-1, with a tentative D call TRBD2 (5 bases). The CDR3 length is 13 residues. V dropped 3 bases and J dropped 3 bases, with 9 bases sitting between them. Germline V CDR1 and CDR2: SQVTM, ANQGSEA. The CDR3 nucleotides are TGCAGCGTTGAGGAGGAGCTCTACAATGAGCAGTTCTTC. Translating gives CSVEEELYNEQFF.

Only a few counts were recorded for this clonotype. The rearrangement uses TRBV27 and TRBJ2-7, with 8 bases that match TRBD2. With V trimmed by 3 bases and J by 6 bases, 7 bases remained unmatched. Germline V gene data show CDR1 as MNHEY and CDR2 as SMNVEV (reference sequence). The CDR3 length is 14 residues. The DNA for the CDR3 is TGTGCCAGCAGTTTTTTTGCGGGAGGAGGCGAGCAGTACTTC. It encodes CASSFFAGGGEQYF.

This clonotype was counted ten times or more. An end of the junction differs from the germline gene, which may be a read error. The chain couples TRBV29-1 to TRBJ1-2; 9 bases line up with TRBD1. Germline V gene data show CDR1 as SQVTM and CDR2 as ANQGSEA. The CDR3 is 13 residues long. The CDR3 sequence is CNVRDRDNYGYTF. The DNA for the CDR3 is TGCAACGTTCGGGACAGGGATAACTATGGCTACACCTTC.

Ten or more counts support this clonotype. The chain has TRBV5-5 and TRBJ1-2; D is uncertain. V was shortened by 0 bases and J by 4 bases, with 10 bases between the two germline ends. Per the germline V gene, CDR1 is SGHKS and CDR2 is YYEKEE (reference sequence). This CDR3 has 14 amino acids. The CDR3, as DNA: TGTGCCAGCAGCTTGGATCGCAGACCCTATGGCTACACCTTC. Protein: CASSLDRRPYGYTF.

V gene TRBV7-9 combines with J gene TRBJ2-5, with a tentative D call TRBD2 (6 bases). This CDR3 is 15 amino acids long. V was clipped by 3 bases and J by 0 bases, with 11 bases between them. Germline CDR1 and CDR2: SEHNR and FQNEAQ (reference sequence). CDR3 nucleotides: TGTGCCAGCAGCTTGATGGAGCGGGACCAAGAGACCCAGTACTTC. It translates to CASSLMERDQETQYF.

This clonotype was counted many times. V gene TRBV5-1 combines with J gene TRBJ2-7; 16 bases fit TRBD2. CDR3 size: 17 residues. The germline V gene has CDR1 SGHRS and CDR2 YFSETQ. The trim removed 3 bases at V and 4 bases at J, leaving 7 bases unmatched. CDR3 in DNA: TGCGCCAGCAGCTCGGGACTAGCGGGGGGGCGGTGGTACGAGCAGTACTTC. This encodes CASSSGLAGGRWYEQYF.

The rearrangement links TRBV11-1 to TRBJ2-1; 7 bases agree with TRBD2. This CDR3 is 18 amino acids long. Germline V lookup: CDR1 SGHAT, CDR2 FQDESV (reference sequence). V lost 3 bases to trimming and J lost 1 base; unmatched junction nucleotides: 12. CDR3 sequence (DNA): TGTGCCAGCAGCTTGTCTGATGGCGGGAGATGGTCCTACAATGAGCAGTTCTTC. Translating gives CASSLSDGGRWSYNEQFF. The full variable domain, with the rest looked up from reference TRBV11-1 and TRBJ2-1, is EAEVAQSPRYKITEKSQAVAFWCDPISGHATLYWYRQILGQGPELLVQFQDESVVDDSQLPKDRFSAERLKGVDSTLKIQPAELGDSAMYLCASSLSDGGRWSYNEQFFGPGTRLTVL.

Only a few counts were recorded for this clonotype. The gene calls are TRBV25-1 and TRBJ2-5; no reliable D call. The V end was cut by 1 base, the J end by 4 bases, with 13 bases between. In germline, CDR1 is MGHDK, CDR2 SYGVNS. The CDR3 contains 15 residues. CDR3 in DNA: TGTGCCAGCAGTGAATGGGTAGCCCAGTCAGAGACCCAGTACTTC. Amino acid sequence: CASSEWVAQSETQYF.

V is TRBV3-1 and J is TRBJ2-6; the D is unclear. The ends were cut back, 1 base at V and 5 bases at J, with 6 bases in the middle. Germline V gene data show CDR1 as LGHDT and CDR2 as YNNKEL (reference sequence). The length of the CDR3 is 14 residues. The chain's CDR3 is CASSQGNRANVLTF. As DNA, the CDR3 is TGTGCCAGCAGCCAAGGCAATAGGGCCAACGTCCTGACTTTC.

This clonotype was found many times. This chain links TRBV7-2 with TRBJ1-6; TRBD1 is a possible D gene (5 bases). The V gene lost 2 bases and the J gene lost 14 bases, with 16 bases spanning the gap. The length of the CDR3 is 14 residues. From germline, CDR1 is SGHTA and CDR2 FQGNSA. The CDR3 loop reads CASSLMGKARALHF. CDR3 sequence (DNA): TGTGCCAGCAGCTTAATGGGCAAGGCCAGGGCCCTCCACTTT.

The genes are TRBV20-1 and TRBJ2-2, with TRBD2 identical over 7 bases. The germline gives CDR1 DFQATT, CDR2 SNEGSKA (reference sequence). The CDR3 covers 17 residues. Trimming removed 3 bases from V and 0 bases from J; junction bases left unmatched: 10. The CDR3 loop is CSARRPDLAANTGELFF. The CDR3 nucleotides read TGCAGTGCTAGGAGGCCCGATCTAGCGGCGAACACCGGGGAGCTGTTTTTT.

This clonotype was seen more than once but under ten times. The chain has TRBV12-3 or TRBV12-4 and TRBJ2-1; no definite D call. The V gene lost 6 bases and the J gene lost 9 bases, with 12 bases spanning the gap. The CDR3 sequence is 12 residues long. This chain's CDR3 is CASSSERVEQFF. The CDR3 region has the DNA TGTGCCAGCAGCAGTGAACGAGTTGAGCAGTTCTTC.

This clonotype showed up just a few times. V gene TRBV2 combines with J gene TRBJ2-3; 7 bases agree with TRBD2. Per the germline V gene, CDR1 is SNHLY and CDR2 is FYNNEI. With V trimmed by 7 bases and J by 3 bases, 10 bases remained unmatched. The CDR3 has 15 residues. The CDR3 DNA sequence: TGTGCCAGCAACCGAATGGAGGGAGGGACAGATACGCAGTATTTT. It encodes CASNRMEGGTDTQYF.

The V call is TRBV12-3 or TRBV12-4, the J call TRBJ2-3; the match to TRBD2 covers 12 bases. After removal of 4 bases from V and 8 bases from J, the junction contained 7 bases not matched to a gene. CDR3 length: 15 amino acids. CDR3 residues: CASSSLAGGPSTQYF. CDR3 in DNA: TGTGCCAGCAGTTCACTAGCGGGGGGCCCAAGTACGCAGTATTTT.

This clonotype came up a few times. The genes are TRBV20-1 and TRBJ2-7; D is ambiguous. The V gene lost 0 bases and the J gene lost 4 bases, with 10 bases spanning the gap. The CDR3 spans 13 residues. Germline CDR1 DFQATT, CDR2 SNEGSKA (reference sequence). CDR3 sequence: CSARDTAAYEQYF. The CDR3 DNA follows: TGCAGTGCTAGAGATACCGCAGCATACGAGCAGTACTTC.

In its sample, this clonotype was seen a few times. Here the CDR3 reads CSAPQGANSNQPQHF. The CDR3, as DNA: TGCAGTGCCCCCCAGGGGGCAAATAGCAATCAGCCCCAGCATTTT. The rearrangement links TRBV20-1 to TRBJ1-5; TRBD1 aligns across 8 bases. Trimming removed 6 bases from V and 0 bases from J; junction bases left unmatched: 7. Germline V CDR1 and CDR2: DFQATT, SNEGSKA (reference sequence). The CDR3 extends over 15 amino acids.

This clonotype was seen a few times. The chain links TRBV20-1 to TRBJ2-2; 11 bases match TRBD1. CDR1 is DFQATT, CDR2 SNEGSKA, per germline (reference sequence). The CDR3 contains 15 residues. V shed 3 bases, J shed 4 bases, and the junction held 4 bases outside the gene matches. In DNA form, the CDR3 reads TGCAGTGCTAGTCTCGGGACAGGGGGCACCGGGGAGCTGTTTTTT. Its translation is CSASLGTGGTGELFF.

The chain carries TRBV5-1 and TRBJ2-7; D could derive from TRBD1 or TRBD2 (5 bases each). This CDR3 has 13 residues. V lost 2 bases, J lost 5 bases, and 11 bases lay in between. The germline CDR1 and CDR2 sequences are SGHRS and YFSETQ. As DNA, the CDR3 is TGCGCCAGCAGCTTAAGGGGAGCCGACGAGCAGTACTTC. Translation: CASSLRGADEQYF.